This TCR beta chain appears in the sequencing data of a study of beta chain features in type 1 diabetes (dated by TCRdb to between 2018 and 2020). About the full investigation: No differences in mean age, gender distribution, total cell number or subset yield were found between patients and healthy donors. Across all samples, around 99 million sorted cells were examined, and cell number per subset correlated strongly with RNA yield. In the study, recently diagnosed type 1 diabetes patients and matched healthy donors were compared on the TCRB repertoires of their sorted circulating CD4+ T cell subsets. Regulatory and stem cell-like memory subsets were isolated from only 8 patients and 8 healthy donors, whereas naive and central memory subsets came from all 28 donors.

The entire isolated RNA was reverse transcribed using the High Capacity cDNA Reverse Transcription Kit, and thus expressed TCRB transcripts were sequenced. Naive, central memory and regulatory T cell samples underwent deep immunoSEQ sequencing, averaging around 3.9 million total reads per sample. Sorted cells were lysed in RLT buffer, and RNA was extracted using DNase-treated RNeasy Micro or Mini kits according to cell number. To prevent cross-contamination, every cell subset was processed on its own, while patient and healthy donor samples were processed together. The immunoSEQ multiplex PCR was used to amplify TCRB sequences from cDNA, generating 87-bp fragments that spanned the CDR3 region. Sequencing of the amplicons was done on the Illumina HiSeq platform. Under the source paper's analysis protocol: PCR bias was corrected computationally using synthetic template baselines, and reads within Hamming distance 2 were collapsed, with unmergeable singletons discarded. Reads were aligned against IMGT so that V, D and J genes, CDR3 length and insertions or deletions at six rearrangement sites could be assigned. Within each subset, clonotype counts were normalized to sorted cell number, after which true diversity and Gini coefficients were computed with the tcR R package. The overlap coefficient, calculated on TCRB nucleotide sequences, was used to measure repertoire sharing. As a proxy for the pre-selection repertoire, out-of-frame TCRB sequences from naive cells were analyzed. TCRdb took this table from immuneACCESS and kept in-frame rearrangements with V and J called. Such tables lack part of the clones; where checked against another copy, unresolved V genes explain under half of the gap, and the rest is unexplained. Clone size and the V and J calls come from that table; the DNA yielded D and trimming. This sample is represented by 250,000 to 300,000 clones; around 25% of them were singletons. Clones ranked in the top ten supply 0.012% of the sample.

From each donor, a single peripheral blood sample of around 0.12 L on average was drawn into heparinised tubes. A BD FACSAria II was used to sort naive, central memory, regulatory and stem cell-like memory CD4+ T cells with a panel that included CD45RO, CCR7, CD25, CD127, CD95 and CD27. Purity was above 95% for every sorted population. PBMCs were isolated right away by Lymphoprep density gradient centrifugation and were stained directly, without culture. So that batch effects would be minimized, each experiment stained and sorted samples in pairs, pairing one healthy donor with one patient. Overall study outcomes, separate from this receptor: Because small numbers of individuals were included in the HLA sub-analyses, any influence of HLA type on TCRB rearrangement was left unresolved. Fewer insertions and more nucleotide deletions at VDJ recombination sites were observed in patients with type 1 diabetes, implying thymic rearrangement abnormalities. Shorter templates might be favored by PCR, yet because patient and control samples were amplified and corrected together, any such skew would affect both groups equally. Type 1 diabetes patients showed a moderate but significant shortening of TCRB CDR3 length in all four CD4+ subsets. Sequencing cDNA rather than genomic DNA could over-represent highly expressing activated cells, although activation and CD3 levels did not differ between groups. The naive, central memory and regulatory TCRB repertoires appeared to resemble one another more closely among patients than among healthy donors.

This clone was counted a few times. Its antigen is not yet known. No base quality information exists; no much larger clone differs at one position. Its CDR3 holds 14 amino acids, cysteine through phenylalanine. The DNA shown is the 42-base CDR3, in frame from base 1. From V the trimming removes 7 bases and from J it removes 1 base, while the gene matches leave 7 bases of the junction unaccounted for. Sequences SQVTM (CDR1) and ANQGSEA (CDR2) are obtained from the germline V gene. The receptor comes from a woman aged 30 to 39 with type 1 diabetes. Recombination joined TRBV29-1 with TRBJ1-1; the central 9 bases match TRBD1. The sequencing sample was made of naive CD4+ T cells from blood. The label giving this sample's cell subset or site can be read as: true naive CD4+ T cells. The CDR3 protein: CSAIGTGWNTEAFF. The DNA reads as follows: TGCAGCGCAATCGGGACAGGGTGGAACACTGAAGCTTTCTTT.